What follows describes a single TCR beta chain. This sample was taken from a study of T cell responses to AZD1222 COVID-19 vaccine. Repertoires were generated with immunoSEQ multiplex PCR, while TCRdb's copy carries only in-frame clones and drops some. The sample has approximately 220,000 clones, 85% to 95% seen once; the top ten hold over 0.95%. Sample: peripheral blood, taken on day 0 of MenACWY control vaccination. This TCR was recovered from an adult in good health.

The CDR3 nucleotides read TGTGCCAGCAGCTTGGGACTAGAGGCGGGGGGGACCCAGTACTTC. Encoded protein: CASSLGLEAGGTQYF. The chain couples TRBV5-6 to TRBJ2-5; 8 nucleotides match TRBD2. J was trimmed by 7 bases and V by 0 bases; bases with no gene match: 8. The germline V gene has CDR1 SGHDT and CDR2 YYEEEE. The CDR3 is 15 amino acids. Using reference TRBV5-6 and TRBJ2-5 for the parts outside the CDR3, the full variable domain is DAGVTQSPTHLIKTRGQQVTLRCSPKSGHDTVSWYQQALGQGPQFIFQYYEEEERQRGNFPDRFSGHQFPNYSSELNVNALLLGDSALYLCASSLGLEAGGTQYFGPGTRLLVL.